The TCR beta chain under discussion was sequenced for a study of cytomegalovirus exposure and HLA in healthy donors. General study results and limits: TCR beta chain V- and J-gene trimming was linked, in a later analysis, to a missense variant in DCLRE1C. The study listed approximately 170 cytomegalovirus-associated TCR beta chains.

Details on this clone: What it binds is unknown.

The CDR3 runs to 13 residues. With 3 bases clipped from V and 5 bases from J, the junction kept 3 bases outside the gene matches. The germline gives CDR1 KGHSH, CDR2 LQKENI. It was with 60 Vbeta and 13 Jbeta primers that the PCR ran. TCRdb keeps only in-frame clones here, not all; method: immunoSEQ multiplex PCR. The data hold about 200,000 clones, with around 75% observed a single time. This chain joins TRBV18 and TRBJ2-7, with TRBD2 matching over 8 bases. This clonotype was sampled from a woman in her twenties or thirties in good health and CMV-seronegative. Sequenced input: PBMCs. The CDR3 is CASSPREGHEQYF. As DNA, the CDR3 is TGTGCCAGCTCACCTCGGGAGGGCCACGAGCAGTACTTC.